These 21 T cell receptor beta chains came from one sample sequenced in a study of OX40 agonist ivuxolimab in advanced cancers. Sequenced by immunoSEQ multiplex PCR; TCRdb stores in-frame clones only, minus some. The sample has under 85,000 clones; 86% are singletons. The starting material was CD4+ or CD8+ T cells sorted from blood, obtained in a trial of the OX40 agonist ivuxolimab. These receptor sequences come from an adult with an advanced solid tumor such as melanoma, head and neck, liver or kidney cancer.

This chain joins TRBV5-1 and TRBJ2-5; 11 bases line up with TRBD2. The CDR3 spans 19 residues. Trimming took 4 bases from V and 0 from J; bases not matched to a gene: 14. Germline lookup yields CDR1 SGHRS and CDR2 YFSETQ. The CDR3 here is CASSRSTSGSGEYQETQYF. Written as DNA, the CDR3 is TGCGCCAGCAGCCGCAGCACTAGCGGGAGTGGGGAGTACCAAGAGACCCAGTACTTC.

This clone was recorded only once. The J gene is TRBJ1-1, the V gene TRBV5-1; D call uncertain. The CDR3 contains 13 residues. CDR1 is SGHRS and CDR2 is YFSETQ in the germline V gene. The V gene lost 0 bases and the J gene lost 0 bases, with 3 bases spanning the gap. Here the CDR3 DNA reads TGCGCCAGCAGCTTGGGAGTGAACACTGAAGCTTTCTTT. Translated, it gives CASSLGVNTEAFF.

V usage is TRBV4-2 and J usage is TRBJ2-3, with 10 bases that match TRBD2. The CDR3 has 16 amino acids. In germline, CDR1 is LGHNA, CDR2 YNFKEQ. V lost 0 bases and J lost 1; bases outside the gene matches: 1. CDR3 loop: CASSQEGTSGTDTQYF. The CDR3 DNA is TGTGCCAGCAGCCAAGAAGGGACTAGCGGCACAGATACGCAGTATTTT.

This rearrangement joins TRBV7-3 to TRBJ2-2, with 10 bases that match TRBD1. Germline V lookup: CDR1 SGHTA, CDR2 FQGTGA. This CDR3 is built from 19 residues. J lost 2 bases, V lost 5 bases, and 14 bases had no gene match. The CDR3 DNA reads TGTGCCAGCAGCCCGCGGACAGGGGGTTACTACTTTAACACCGGGGAGCTGTTTTTT. Protein: CASSPRTGGYYFNTGELFF.

In its sample, this clone was seen once. The chain combines TRBV25-1 with TRBJ1-1; no definite D call. CDR1 is MGHDK, CDR2 SYGVNS, per germline. Trimming removed 4 bases at V and 1 base at J, with 4 bases between. The CDR3 has 12 amino acids. The CDR3 DNA reads TGTGCCAGCAGTGCAGCGAACACTGAAGCTTTCTTT. Translation gives CASSAANTEAFF.

This clone showed up just once. This rearrangement joins TRBV6-1 to TRBJ1-1; D might be TRBD1 (6 bases). V was trimmed by 7 bases and J by 1 base, leaving 16 bases between them. Per the germline V gene, CDR1 is MNHNS and CDR2 is SASEGT. The CDR3 covers 15 residues. Here the CDR3 reads CASKVGGGGNTEAFF. CDR3 coding DNA: TGTGCCAGCAAGGTCGGGGGCGGTGGGAACACTGAAGCTTTCTTT.

The gene calls are TRBV7-3 and TRBJ2-2, with D maybe TRBD2 (6 bases). The CDR3 runs 14 residues. From germline, CDR1 is SGHTA and CDR2 FQGTGA. V dropped 5 bases and J dropped 8 bases, with 15 bases sitting between them. CDR3 nucleotides: TGTGCCAGCAGCCCTGTGGCGGGGCGGGGGGAGCTGTTTTTT. Translation: CASSPVAGRGELFF.

V gene TRBV9 combines with J gene TRBJ1-3, with D tentatively TRBD1 (5 bases). This CDR3 has 15 amino acids. V lost 4 bases to trimming and J lost 3 bases, with 14 bases between them. Germline CDR1 reads SGDLS; CDR2 reads YYNGEE. CDR3 sequence (DNA): TGTGCCAGCAGCCCGGGCGGAGGGGTTGGAAACACCATATATTTT. It is translated as CASSPGGGVGNTIYF. Full variable domain (remainder filled in from reference TRBV9 and TRBJ1-3): DSGVTQTPKHLITATGQRVTLRCSPRSGDLSVYWYQQSLDQGLQFLIQYYNGEERAKGNILERFSAQQFPDLHSELNLSSLELGDSALYFCASSPGGGVGNTIYFGEGSWLTVV.

J is TRBJ2-3 and V is TRBV4-3; the match to TRBD2 covers 14 bases. The V gene end was trimmed by 0 bases and the J gene end by 6 bases; junction bases not matched to a gene: 5. From germline, CDR1 is LGHNA and CDR2 YSLEER. This CDR3 is built from 17 residues. The CDR3 nucleotides are TGCGCCAGCAGCCAAGATCGGACTAGCGGGGGGCCGGATACGCAGTATTTT. As protein: CASSQDRTSGGPDTQYF.

The rearrangement uses TRBV7-2 and TRBJ2-2; a possible D gene is TRBD1 (6 bases). The V and J ends lost 5 bases and 7 bases respectively, with 17 bases between them. The CDR3 covers 15 residues. Germline lookup yields CDR1 SGHTA and CDR2 FQGNSA. The CDR3, as DNA: TGTGCCAGCAGCCTTACGACAGGAGTCGACGGGGAGCTGTTTTTT. Amino acid sequence: CASSLTTGVDGELFF. Using reference TRBV7-2 and TRBJ2-2 for the parts outside the CDR3, the full variable domain is GAGVSQSPSNKVTEKGKDVELRCDPISGHTALYWYRQSLGQGLEFLIYFQGNSAPDKSGLPSDRFSAERTGGSVSTLTIQRTQQEDSAVYLCASSLTTGVDGELFFGEGSRLTVL.

The chain has TRBV14 and TRBJ2-5, with D perhaps TRBD2 (5 bases). The CDR3 loop spans 15 amino acids. Germline V lookup: CDR1 SGHDN, CDR2 FVKESK. Trimming cost V 3 bases and J 3 bases, with 14 bases left between them. The CDR3 DNA follows: TGTGCCAGCAGCCAGTGGACTCAGAGTGAAGAGACCCAGTACTTC. Protein product: CASSQWTQSEETQYF.

The CDR3 loop is CASSLGGQYNEKLFF. Here the CDR3 DNA reads TGTGCCAGCAGCTTAGGGGGACAGTATAATGAAAAACTGTTTTTT. The chain has TRBV11-2 and TRBJ1-4, with 7 bases identical to TRBD1. V gave up 1 base and J gave up 4 bases; unmatched junction bases: 3. There are 15 residues in the CDR3. CDR1 and CDR2 from the germline V gene are SGHAT and FQNNGV.

The genes are TRBV5-1 and TRBJ1-5; D may be TRBD1 (6 bases). The CDR3 length is 15 residues. Germline loops: CDR1 SGHRS, CDR2 YFSETQ. Trimming took 0 bases from V and 4 from J, leaving 11 bases between them. The CDR3 region has the DNA TGCGCCAGCAGCTTGGTGGCAGGGGAAAATCAGCCCCAGCATTTT. Translating gives CASSLVAGENQPQHF.

This clone has a handful of counts. CDR3 sequence reads: CASSFGKAETNYGYTF. CDR3 nucleotides: TGCGCCAGCAGCTTCGGGAAGGCGGAAACTAACTATGGCTACACCTTC. The V call is TRBV5-1, the J call TRBJ1-2; D ambiguous. The CDR3 extends over 16 amino acids. Trimming left V 2 bases short and J 0 bases short, with 14 bases between. Looked up from germline, CDR1 is SGHRS and CDR2 is YFSETQ.

The chain is built from TRBV28 and TRBJ2-1; D is unresolved. The CDR3 extends over 11 amino acids. Germline CDR1 MDHEN, CDR2 SYDVKM. Trimming left V 5 bases short and J 3 bases short, with 2 bases between. The CDR3 sequence is CASSGYNEQFF. The CDR3 nucleotides read TGTGCCAGCAGTGGCTACAATGAGCAGTTCTTC.

J is TRBJ2-1 and V is TRBV19, with TRBD2 identical over 11 bases. The CDR3 is 16 residues long. The germline gives CDR1 LNHDA, CDR2 SQIVND (reference sequence). Losses at the gene ends were 5 bases for V and 1 base for J; bases not matched to a gene: 4. CDR3 DNA: TGTGCCAGTAGTGGCCGACTAGCGGGATCCTACAATGAGCAGTTCTTC. Amino acids: CASSGRLAGSYNEQFF.

This chain joins TRBV18 and TRBJ2-7; 8 nucleotides match TRBD2. The CDR3 loop spans 14 amino acids. Germline loops: CDR1 KGHSH, CDR2 LQKENI. V lost 5 bases to trimming and J lost 5 bases; unmatched junction nucleotides: 8. The CDR3 region has the DNA TGTGCCAGCTCAGCGCGGACTAGCAGGGACGAGCAGTACTTC. This encodes CASSARTSRDEQYF.

This rearrangement joins TRBV7-9 to TRBJ2-5, with D perhaps TRBD2 (6 bases). Trimming pared 3 bases from V and 7 bases from J, leaving 18 bases between. Germline values: CDR1 SEHNR, CDR2 FQNEAQ (reference sequence). This CDR3 region has 15 residues. CDR3 coding DNA: TGTGCCAGCAGCTTTGCGGGGTCCGGGGTGGTGACCCAGTACTTC. This gives the protein CASSFAGSGVVTQYF.

The chain couples TRBV2 to TRBJ2-1; TRBD1 matches at 9 bases. Per the germline V gene, CDR1 is SNHLY and CDR2 is FYNNEI. The CDR3 runs to 14 residues. V lost 10 bases, J lost 7 bases, and 11 bases stayed unmatched. The CDR3 reads CAIPGQGGFNEQFF. CDR3 bases: TGTGCCATTCCGGGACAGGGTGGTTTTAATGAGCAGTTCTTC.

The chain links TRBV9 to TRBJ2-5; a weak D match, TRBD2 (6 bases). V gave up 4 bases and J gave up 5 bases, with 15 bases separating them. The V gene's germline CDR1 is SGDLS and CDR2 YYNGEE. This CDR3 comprises 14 residues. CDR3 sequence: CASSLLAVGETQYF. CDR3 DNA sequence: TGTGCCAGCAGCCTATTAGCGGTTGGGGAGACCCAGTACTTC.

V gene TRBV2 combines with J gene TRBJ2-3, with a possible D match to TRBD2 (6 bases). Germline V CDR1 and CDR2: SNHLY, FYNNEI. V was trimmed by 6 bases and J by 1 base, leaving 14 bases between them. CDR3 length: 15 residues. The CDR3 DNA is TGTGCCAGCAGGGGCTTTGAGCGGGGCACAGATACGCAGTATTTT. As protein: CASRGFERGTDTQYF.